What follows is one T cell receptor beta chain and its context. The antigen is undetermined. This entry is derived from a study of cytomegalovirus exposure and HLA in healthy donors. While the first cohort had 650 to 850 subjects, the donors belonged to the separate validation cohort of 100 to 150 subjects. Study outcomes and limitations: Associated with cytomegalovirus, according to the listing, were 150 to 200 TCR beta chains. Three CMV-associated chains were confirmed in vitro to be specific for CMV antigens. In the 100 to 150 validation repertoires, just under 95% of cluster scores exceeded 0, per a later analysis.

CDR3 length equals 18 residues. CDR1 and CDR2 (germline): SGHRS, YFSETQ. The V gene end was trimmed by 4 bases and the J gene end by 4 bases; junction bases not matched to a gene: 15. Data came from immunoSEQ multiplex PCR; TCRdb stores just in-frame clones and leaves some out. This table holds around 140,000 clones, roughly 93% found once. This TCR was recovered from a man aged 18-30 years in good health and CMV-seropositive. This chain connects TRBV5-1 to TRBJ2-3, with TRBD2 identical over 10 bases. Sequenced material: PBMCs. The CDR3 is CASSQYGRTSGGSDTQYF. CDR3 nucleotides: TGCGCCAGCAGCCAGTATGGGAGGACTAGCGGAGGGTCAGATACGCAGTATTTT.